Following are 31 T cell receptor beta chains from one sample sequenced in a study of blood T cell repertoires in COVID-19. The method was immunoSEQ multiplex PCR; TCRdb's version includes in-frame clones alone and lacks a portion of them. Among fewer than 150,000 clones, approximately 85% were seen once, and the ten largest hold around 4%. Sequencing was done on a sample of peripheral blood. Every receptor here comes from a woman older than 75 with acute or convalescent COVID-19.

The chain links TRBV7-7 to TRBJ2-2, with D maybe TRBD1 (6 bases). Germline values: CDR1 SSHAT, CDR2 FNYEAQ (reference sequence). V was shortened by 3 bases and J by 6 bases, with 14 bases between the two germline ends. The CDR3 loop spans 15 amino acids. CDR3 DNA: TGTGCCAGCAGCTTTCTTCCAGGGGCGTCCGGGGAGCTGTTTTTT. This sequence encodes CASSFLPGASGELFF.

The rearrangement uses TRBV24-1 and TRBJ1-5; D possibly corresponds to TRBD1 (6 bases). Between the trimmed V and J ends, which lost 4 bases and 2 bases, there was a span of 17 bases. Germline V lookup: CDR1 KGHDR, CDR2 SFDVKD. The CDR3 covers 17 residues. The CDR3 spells CATSDKDSYFGNQPQHF. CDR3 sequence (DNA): TGTGCCACCAGTGACAAGGACAGTTATTTTGGCAATCAGCCCCAGCATTTT.

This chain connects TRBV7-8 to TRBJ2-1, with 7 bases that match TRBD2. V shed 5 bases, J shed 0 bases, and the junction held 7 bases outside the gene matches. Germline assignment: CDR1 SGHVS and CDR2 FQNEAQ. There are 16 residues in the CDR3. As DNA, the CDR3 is TGTGCCAGCAGCAACCGCGGGGGTAGCTCCTACAATGAGCAGTTCTTC. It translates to CASSNRGGSSYNEQFF.

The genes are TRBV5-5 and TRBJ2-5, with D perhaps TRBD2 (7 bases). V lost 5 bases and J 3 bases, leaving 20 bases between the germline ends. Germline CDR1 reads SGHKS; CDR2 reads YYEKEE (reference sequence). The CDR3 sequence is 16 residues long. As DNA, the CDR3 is TGTGCCAGCAGGATTGGAGGGGGGACTACGAAAGAGACCCAGTACTTC. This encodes CASRIGGGTTKETQYF.

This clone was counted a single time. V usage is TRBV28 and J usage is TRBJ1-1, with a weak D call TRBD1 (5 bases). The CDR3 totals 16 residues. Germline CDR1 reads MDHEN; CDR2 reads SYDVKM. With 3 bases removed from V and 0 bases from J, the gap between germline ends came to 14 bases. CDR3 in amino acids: CASSFHIRQMNTEAFF. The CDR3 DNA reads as TGTGCCAGCAGTTTCCATATCCGACAGATGAACACTGAAGCTTTCTTT.

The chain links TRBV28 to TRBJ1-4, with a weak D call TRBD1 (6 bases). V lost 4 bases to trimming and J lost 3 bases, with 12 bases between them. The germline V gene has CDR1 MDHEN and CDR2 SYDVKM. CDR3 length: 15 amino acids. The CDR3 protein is CASSSRGWPNEKLFF. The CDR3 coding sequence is TGTGCCAGCAGTTCGAGGGGGTGGCCTAATGAAAAACTGTTTTTT.

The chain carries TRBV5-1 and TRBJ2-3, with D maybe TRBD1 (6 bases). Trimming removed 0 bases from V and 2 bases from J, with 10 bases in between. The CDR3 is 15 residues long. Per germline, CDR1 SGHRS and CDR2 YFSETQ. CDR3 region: CASSLGQDPTDTQYF. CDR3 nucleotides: TGCGCCAGCAGCTTGGGACAGGATCCCACAGATACGCAGTATTTT.

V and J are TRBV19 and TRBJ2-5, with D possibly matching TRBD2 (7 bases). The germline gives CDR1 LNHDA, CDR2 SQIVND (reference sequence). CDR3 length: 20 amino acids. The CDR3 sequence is CGPSPPSSPQGLAAQETQYF. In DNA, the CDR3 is TGTGGGCCTTCCCCTCCCTCCTCCCCCCAGGGGCTAGCGGCACAAGAGACCCAGTACTTC. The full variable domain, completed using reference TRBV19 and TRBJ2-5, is DGGITQSPKYLFRKEGQNVTLSCEQNLNHDAMYWYRQDPGQGLRLIYYSQIVNDFQKGDIAEGYSVSREKKESFPLTVTSAQKNPTAFYLCGPSPPSSPQGLAAQETQYFGPGTRLLVL.

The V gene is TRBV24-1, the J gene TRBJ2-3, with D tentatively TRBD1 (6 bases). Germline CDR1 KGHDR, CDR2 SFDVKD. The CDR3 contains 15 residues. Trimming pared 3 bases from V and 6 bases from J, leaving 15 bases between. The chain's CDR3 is CATSDGETGWDTQYF. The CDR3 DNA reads TGTGCCACCAGTGATGGAGAGACAGGTTGGGATACGCAGTATTTT.

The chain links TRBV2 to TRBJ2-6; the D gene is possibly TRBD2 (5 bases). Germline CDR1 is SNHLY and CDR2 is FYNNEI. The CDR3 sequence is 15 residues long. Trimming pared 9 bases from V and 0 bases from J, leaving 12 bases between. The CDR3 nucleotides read TGTGCCAGGGAGGACGGGCGCTCTGGGGCCAACGTCCTGACTTTC. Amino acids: CAREDGRSGANVLTF. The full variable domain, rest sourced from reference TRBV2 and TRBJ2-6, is EPEVTQTPSHQVTQMGQEVILRCVPISNHLYFYWYRQILGQKVEFLVSFYNNEISEKSEIFDDQFSVERPDGSNFTLKIRSTKLEDSAMYFCAREDGRSGANVLTFGAGSRLTVL.

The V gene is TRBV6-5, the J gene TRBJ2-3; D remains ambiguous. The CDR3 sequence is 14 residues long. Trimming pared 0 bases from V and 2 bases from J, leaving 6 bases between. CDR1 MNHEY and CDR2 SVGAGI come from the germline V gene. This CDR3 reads CASSYSPDTDTQYF. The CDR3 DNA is TGTGCCAGCAGTTACTCTCCAGACACAGATACGCAGTATTTT.

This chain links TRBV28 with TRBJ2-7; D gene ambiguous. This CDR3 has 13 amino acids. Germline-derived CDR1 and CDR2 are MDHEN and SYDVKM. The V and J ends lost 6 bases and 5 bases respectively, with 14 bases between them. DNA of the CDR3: TGTGCCAGCAGCCCGCCCAGTGTGAACGAGCAGTACTTC. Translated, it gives CASSPPSVNEQYF.

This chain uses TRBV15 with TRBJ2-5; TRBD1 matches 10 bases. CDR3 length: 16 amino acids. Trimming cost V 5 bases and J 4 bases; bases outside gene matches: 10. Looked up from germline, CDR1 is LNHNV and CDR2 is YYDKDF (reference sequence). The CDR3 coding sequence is TGTGCCACCAGCGTACAAAGGACAGGGGGTGCAGAGACCCAGTACTTC. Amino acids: CATSVQRTGGAETQYF.

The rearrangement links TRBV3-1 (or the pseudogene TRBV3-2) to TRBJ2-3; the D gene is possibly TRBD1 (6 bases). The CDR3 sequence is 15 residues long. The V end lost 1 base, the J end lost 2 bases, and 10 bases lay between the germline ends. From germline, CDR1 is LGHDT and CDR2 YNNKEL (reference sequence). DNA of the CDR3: TGTGCCAGCAGCCAAGTGGGGGCGGACACAGATACGCAGTATTTT. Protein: CASSQVGADTDTQYF.

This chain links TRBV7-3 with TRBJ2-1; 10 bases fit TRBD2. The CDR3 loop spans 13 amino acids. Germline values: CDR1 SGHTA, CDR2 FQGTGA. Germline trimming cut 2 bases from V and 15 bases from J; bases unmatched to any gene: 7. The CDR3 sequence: CASSLSAGGRLFF. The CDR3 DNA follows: TGTGCCAGCAGCTTATCAGCGGGGGGGAGGTTGTTCTTC.

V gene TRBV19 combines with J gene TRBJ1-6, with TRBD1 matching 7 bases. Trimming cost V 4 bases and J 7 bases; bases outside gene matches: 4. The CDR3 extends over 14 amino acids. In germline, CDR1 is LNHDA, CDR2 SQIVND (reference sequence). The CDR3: CASSRDSYNSPLHF. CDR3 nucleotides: TGTGCCAGTAGTAGGGACAGCTACAATTCACCCCTCCACTTT.

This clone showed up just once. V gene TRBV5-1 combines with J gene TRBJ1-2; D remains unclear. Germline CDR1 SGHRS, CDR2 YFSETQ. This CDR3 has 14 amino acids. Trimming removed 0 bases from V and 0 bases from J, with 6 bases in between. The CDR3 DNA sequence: TGCGCCAGCAGCTTGGGAACGGCTAACTATGGCTACACCTTC. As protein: CASSLGTANYGYTF.

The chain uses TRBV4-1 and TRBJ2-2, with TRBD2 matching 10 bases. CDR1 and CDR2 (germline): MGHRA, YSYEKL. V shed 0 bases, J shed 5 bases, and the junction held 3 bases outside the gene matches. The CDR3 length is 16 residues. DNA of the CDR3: TGCGCCAGCAGCCAAGACGCTAGCGGGAGAACCGGGGAGCTGTTTTTT. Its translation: CASSQDASGRTGELFF.

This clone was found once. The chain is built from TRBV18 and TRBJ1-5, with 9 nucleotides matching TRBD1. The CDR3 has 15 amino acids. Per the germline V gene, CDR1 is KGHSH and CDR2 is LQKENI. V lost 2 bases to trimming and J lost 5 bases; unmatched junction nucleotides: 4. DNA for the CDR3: TGTGCCAGCTCACCAGGACAGGGGATAGATCAGCCCCAGCATTTT. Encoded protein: CASSPGQGIDQPQHF. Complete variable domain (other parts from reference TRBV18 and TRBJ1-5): NAGVMQNPRHLVRRRGQEARLRCSPMKGHSHVYWYRQLPEEGLKFMVYLQKENIIDESGMPKERFSAEFPKEGPSILRIQQVVRGDSAAYFCASSPGQGIDQPQHFGDGTRLSIL.

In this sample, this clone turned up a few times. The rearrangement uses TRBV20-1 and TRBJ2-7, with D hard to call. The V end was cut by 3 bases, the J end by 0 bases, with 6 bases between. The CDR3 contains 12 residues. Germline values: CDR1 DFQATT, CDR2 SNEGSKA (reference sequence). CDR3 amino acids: CSASQDSYEQYF. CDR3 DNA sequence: TGCAGTGCTAGTCAGGACTCCTACGAGCAGTACTTC.

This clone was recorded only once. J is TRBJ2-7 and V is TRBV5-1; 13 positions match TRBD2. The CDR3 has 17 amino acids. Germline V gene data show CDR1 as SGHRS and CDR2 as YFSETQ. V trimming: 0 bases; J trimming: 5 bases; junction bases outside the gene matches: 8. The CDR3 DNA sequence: TGCGCCAGCAGCTTGGGATGGTCACTAGCGGGAGGGCACGAGCAGTACTTC. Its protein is CASSLGWSLAGGHEQYF.

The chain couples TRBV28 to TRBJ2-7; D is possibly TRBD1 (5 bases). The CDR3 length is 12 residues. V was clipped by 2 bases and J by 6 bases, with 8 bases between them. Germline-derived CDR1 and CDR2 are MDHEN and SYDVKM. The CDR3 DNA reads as TGTGCCAGCAGTTTACAGGGCCTCGAGCAGTACTTC. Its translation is CASSLQGLEQYF.

The CDR3 coding sequence is TGCGCCAGCAGTGAGTCACCAGTTTATAGGGGGAATGAGCAGTTCTTC. This translates into CASSESPVYRGNEQFF. The rearrangement joins TRBV10-2 to TRBJ2-1, with D tentatively TRBD1 (6 bases). V was pared by 0 bases and J by 7 bases, with 16 bases between. Germline CDR1 is WSHSY and CDR2 is SAAADI. The CDR3 has 16 residues.

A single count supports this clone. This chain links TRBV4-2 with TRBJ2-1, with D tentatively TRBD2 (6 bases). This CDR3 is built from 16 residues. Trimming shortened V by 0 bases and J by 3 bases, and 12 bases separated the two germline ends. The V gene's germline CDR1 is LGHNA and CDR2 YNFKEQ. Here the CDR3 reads CASSQEASANYNEQFF. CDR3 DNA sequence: TGTGCCAGCAGCCAAGAAGCTAGCGCTAACTACAATGAGCAGTTCTTC.

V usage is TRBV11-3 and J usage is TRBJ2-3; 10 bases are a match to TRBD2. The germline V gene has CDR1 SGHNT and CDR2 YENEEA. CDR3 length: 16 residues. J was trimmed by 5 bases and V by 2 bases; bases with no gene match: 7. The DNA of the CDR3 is TGTGCCAGCAGCTTAAGAGCTAGCGGGAGTAGAGATACGCAGTATTTT. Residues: CASSLRASGSRDTQYF.

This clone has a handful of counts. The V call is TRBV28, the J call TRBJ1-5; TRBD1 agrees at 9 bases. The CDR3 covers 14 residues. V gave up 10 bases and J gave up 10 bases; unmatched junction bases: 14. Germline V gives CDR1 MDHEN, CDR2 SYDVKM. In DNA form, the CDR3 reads TGTGCCACCCTCAGGGACAGGGAAGCTTCACCCCAGCATTTT. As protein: CATLRDREASPQHF.

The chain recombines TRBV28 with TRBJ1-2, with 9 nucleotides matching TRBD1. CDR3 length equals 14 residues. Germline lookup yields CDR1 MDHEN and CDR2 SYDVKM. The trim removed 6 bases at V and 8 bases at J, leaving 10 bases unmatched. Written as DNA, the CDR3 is TGTGCCAGCAGGCCCCGGGACAGGGATTTGGGCTACACCTTC. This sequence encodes CASRPRDRDLGYTF.

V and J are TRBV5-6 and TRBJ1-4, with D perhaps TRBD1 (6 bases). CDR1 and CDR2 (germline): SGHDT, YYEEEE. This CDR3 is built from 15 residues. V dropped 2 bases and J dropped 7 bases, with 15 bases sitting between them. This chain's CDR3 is CASSFRGGGPEKLFF. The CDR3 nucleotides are TGTGCCAGCAGCTTTCGAGGGGGTGGGCCTGAAAAACTGTTTTTT.

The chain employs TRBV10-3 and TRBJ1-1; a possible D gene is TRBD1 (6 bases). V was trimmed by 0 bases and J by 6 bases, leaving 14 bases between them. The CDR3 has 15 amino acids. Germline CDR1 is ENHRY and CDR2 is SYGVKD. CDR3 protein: CAISESDSPMAEAFF. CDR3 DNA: TGTGCCATCAGTGAGTCGGACAGCCCGATGGCTGAAGCTTTCTTT.

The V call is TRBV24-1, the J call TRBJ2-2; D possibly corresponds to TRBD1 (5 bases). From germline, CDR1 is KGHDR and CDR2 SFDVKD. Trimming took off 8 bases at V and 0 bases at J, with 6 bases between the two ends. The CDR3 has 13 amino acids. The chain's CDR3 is CATKGANTGELFF. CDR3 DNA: TGTGCCACCAAAGGGGCGAACACCGGGGAGCTGTTTTTT.

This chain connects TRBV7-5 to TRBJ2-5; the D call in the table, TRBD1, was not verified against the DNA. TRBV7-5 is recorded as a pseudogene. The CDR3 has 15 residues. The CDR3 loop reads CVRSLKRQGRETQYF. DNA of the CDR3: TGTGTCAGAAGCTTAAAGAGACAGGGTAGAGAGACCCAGTACTTC.